Shown below are 14 T cell receptor beta chains from a single sample sequenced in a study of T cells after yellow fever vaccination. One entry per CDR3 protein, called by TCRdb with MiXCR from the 5' RACE reads. The sample contains nearly 70,000 distinct CDR3 sequences, about 6.5% of which appear only once. The input for sequencing was CD8+ T cells sorted from PBMCs, taken about 49 days after the first yellow fever vaccination. The receptors were gathered from a man younger than 35 who received the YFV17D yellow fever vaccine.

This clonotype was detected many times. The CDR3 is CASMTGPMGYTF. CDR3 DNA sequence: TGTGCCAGCATGACAGGGCCCATGGGCTACACCTTC. The rearrangement links TRBV7-9 to TRBJ1-2; 7 bases line up with TRBD1. Germline V CDR1 and CDR2: SEHNR, FQNEAQ (reference sequence). The CDR3 sequence is 12 residues long. V lost 7 bases and J lost 8; bases outside the gene matches: 7.

This clonotype has a count of ten or more. The V gene is TRBV11-2, the J gene TRBJ2-2, with D perhaps being TRBD1 or TRBD2 (6 bases each). CDR1 and CDR2 from the germline V gene are SGHAT and FQNNGV. This CDR3 has 14 residues. V was shortened by 1 base and J by 9 bases, with 12 bases between the two germline ends. For the CDR3, the DNA is TGTGCCAGCAGCTTAGCGGGGGCGGACAGGGAGCTGTTTTTT. This gives the protein CASSLAGADRELFF.

The table lists this clonotype with a few counts. The J gene is TRBJ2-6, the V gene TRBV3-1; D not resolved. Deletions cut 4 bases from V and 0 bases from J, with 13 bases between. This CDR3 is 17 amino acids long. CDR1 and CDR2 (germline): LGHDT, YNNKEL (reference sequence). CDR3: CASSLKEILSGANVLTF. The CDR3 DNA reads TGTGCCAGCAGCCTCAAGGAAATCCTCTCTGGGGCCAACGTCCTGACTTTC.

This clonotype showed up many times. This chain connects TRBV4-3 to TRBJ2-7, with TRBD2 matching 13 bases. The germline V gene encodes CDR1 LGHNA and CDR2 YSLEER. After removal of 2 bases from V and 5 bases from J, the junction contained 3 bases not matched to a gene. The CDR3 length is 15 residues. The chain's CDR3 is CASSQRLAGGHEQYF. In nucleotides, the CDR3 is TGCGCCAGCAGCCAACGACTAGCGGGGGGACACGAGCAGTACTTC.

This clonotype was found a few times. V is TRBV5-6 and J is TRBJ1-1; TRBD1 might be the D (6 bases). Per the germline V gene, CDR1 is SGHDT and CDR2 is YYEEEE. This CDR3 comprises 16 residues. Between the trimmed V and J ends, which lost 0 bases and 1 base, there was a span of 13 bases. CDR3 loop: CASSLASTGANTEAFF. The CDR3 nucleotides are TGTGCCAGCAGCTTGGCTTCGACAGGCGCGAACACTGAAGCTTTCTTT. Combining the CDR3 with reference TRBV5-6 and TRBJ1-1 gives the whole variable domain DAGVTQSPTHLIKTRGQQVTLRCSPKSGHDTVSWYQQALGQGPQFIFQYYEEEERQRGNFPDRFSGHQFPNYSSELNVNALLLGDSALYLCASSLASTGANTEAFFGQGTRLTVV.

This clonotype showed up many times. V is TRBV28 and J is TRBJ2-7; D is unresolved. The germline V gene has CDR1 MDHEN and CDR2 SYDVKM. V was trimmed by 6 bases and J by 4 bases, leaving 13 bases between them. CDR3 length: 13 residues. The CDR3 nucleotides read TGTGCCAGCAGCGACGGATTGATTTACGAGCAGTACGTC. As protein: CASSDGLIYEQYV.

This clonotype was detected a few times. V and J are TRBV7-9 and TRBJ1-1, with 7 positions matching TRBD1. The trim removed 0 bases at V and 4 bases at J, leaving 5 bases unmatched. Germline V gene sequence: CDR1 SEHNR, CDR2 FQNEAQ (reference sequence). This CDR3 is 15 amino acids long. The CDR3 sequence is CASSLAQGGFTEAFF. Here the CDR3 DNA reads TGTGCCAGCAGCTTAGCGCAGGGGGGCTTCACTGAAGCTTTCTTT.

The J gene is TRBJ2-7, the V gene TRBV20-1, with TRBD1 matching over 8 bases. This CDR3 contains 15 residues. Germline assignment: CDR1 DFQATT and CDR2 SNEGSKA (reference sequence). With 5 bases clipped from V and 2 bases from J, the junction kept 11 bases outside the gene matches. The CDR3 loop reads CSAFRTGYLTYEQYV. The CDR3 DNA sequence: TGCAGTGCTTTCCGGACAGGGTACTTGACCTACGAGCAGTACGTC.

This clonotype was seen ten or more times. The V call is TRBV27, the J call TRBJ1-5, with 9 bases matching TRBD1. With 6 bases clipped from V and 3 bases from J, the junction kept 3 bases outside the gene matches. The V gene's germline CDR1 is MNHEY and CDR2 SMNVEV (reference sequence). The CDR3 has 14 residues. The CDR3 loop is CASREQGANQPQHF. DNA for the CDR3: TGTGCCAGCAGGGAACAGGGGGCCAATCAGCCCCAGCATTTT.

This sequence joins TRBV20-1 and TRBJ1-5, with TRBD1 as a possible D gene (5 bases). This CDR3 is built from 14 residues. Germline V gene lookup returns CDR1 DFQATT and CDR2 SNEGSKA (reference sequence). Trimming removed 4 bases at V and 0 bases at J, with 10 bases between. Here the CDR3 reads CSATSGVSNQPQHF. In nucleotides, the CDR3 is TGCAGTGCTACCTCGGGGGTTAGCAATCAGCCCCAGCATTTT.

The sample holds many counts of this clonotype. The chain uses TRBV12-3 or TRBV12-4 and TRBJ1-1; D possibly corresponds to TRBD1 (6 bases). The CDR3 sequence is 14 residues long. V dropped 3 bases and J dropped 6 bases, with 14 bases sitting between them. CDR3 residues: CASSLRGPGAEAFF. The DNA for the CDR3 is TGTGCCAGCAGTTTGAGGGGCCCAGGGGCTGAAGCTTTCTTT.

This clonotype was detected a few times. V is TRBV12-3 or TRBV12-4 and J is TRBJ1-6; perhaps TRBD1 as D (6 bases). CDR3 size: 15 residues. Trimming stripped 5 bases from V and 8 bases from J, with 16 bases between. CDR3 nucleotides: TGTGCCAGCAGTCCCTCCGGGACAACGGATTCACCCCTCCACTTT. Amino acid sequence: CASSPSGTTDSPLHF.

This clonotype was seen many times. The V call is TRBV29-1, the J call TRBJ2-1; tentative D call: TRBD2 (6 bases). CDR3 length: 14 residues. V was pared by 1 base and J by 6 bases, with 13 bases between. Per germline, CDR1 SQVTM and CDR2 ANQGSEA. In DNA form, the CDR3 reads TGCAGCGTTGAAGGGGAGGAGGGGCTCAATGAGCAGTTCTTC. Protein: CSVEGEEGLNEQFF.

The chain carries TRBV5-6 and TRBJ1-5, with D possibly being TRBD1 (6 bases). The germline CDR1 and CDR2 sequences are SGHDT and YYEEEE. CDR3 length: 16 amino acids. Trimming removed 2 bases at V and 4 bases at J, with 16 bases between. This CDR3 is CASSFGTPSPNQPQHF. CDR3 DNA: TGTGCCAGCAGCTTCGGGACACCAAGCCCGAATCAGCCCCAGCATTTT.